One and the same sample provided the 9 T cell receptor beta chains below, sequenced in a study of post-analysis software for immune sequencing data. Regarding the study as a whole: Controls showed lower frequencies than patients for 5 or 6 TRBV segments, and TRBV5-6, TRBV5-1 and TRBV20-1 were among these.

The antigens for these receptors are not known. Carried by the TCR beta cDNA libraries were unique molecular identifiers. TCRdb re-analysed the PCR reads in MiXCR, keeping a single row per CDR3 protein. The table records approximately 730,000 distinct CDR3 sequences, roughly 50% of them present only once. The sequenced material came from blood. The receptors were gathered from a girl between 10 and 17 years old with multiple sclerosis.

As to this clonotype: One junction end disagrees with the germline gene, perhaps due to a read error. The rearrangement links TRBV29-1 to TRBJ2-3, with D maybe TRBD1 (6 bases). This CDR3 is built from 15 residues. CDR1 is SQVTM, CDR2 ANQGSEA, per germline. CDR3 DNA sequence: TGCAGCGTTTCGAGGCTCCGAGGGGACACAGATACGCTGTATTTT. Protein product: CSVSRLRGDTDTLYF.

This chain uses TRBV27 with TRBJ2-1; the match to TRBD1 covers 10 bases. The CDR3 sequence is 13 residues long. V lost 8 bases and J lost 4; bases outside the gene matches: 2. Germline values: CDR1 MNHEY, CDR2 SMNVEV (reference sequence). The CDR3 DNA sequence: TGTGCCAGCCGGGACAGGGGATACAATGAGCAGTTCTTC. Protein: CASRDRGYNEQFF.

There are a few counts of this clonotype. The gene calls are TRBV18 and TRBJ2-1, with 11 bases fitting TRBD1. Germline values: CDR1 KGHSH, CDR2 LQKENI. Losses at the gene ends were 2 bases for V and 9 bases for J; bases not matched to a gene: 3. This CDR3 region has 14 residues. CDR3 coding DNA: TGTGCCAGCTCACCAGGACAGGGGGCAAGTGAGCAGTTCTTC. Translated, it gives CASSPGQGASEQFF.

This clonotype was seen a few times. The J gene is TRBJ2-5, the V gene TRBV9, with D possibly TRBD2 on 6 matching bases. The ends were cut back, 4 bases at V and 11 bases at J, with 21 bases in the middle. There are 14 residues in the CDR3. Germline loops: CDR1 SGDLS, CDR2 YYNGEE. For the CDR3, the DNA is TGTGCCAGCAGCAAACGGACGGCGTCGGGGGAGCAGTACTTC. Encoded protein: CASSKRTASGEQYF.

The chain carries TRBV20-1 and TRBJ2-3, with TRBD2 matching 13 bases. The CDR3 extends over 17 amino acids. Trimming took 5 bases from V and 1 from J; bases not matched to a gene: 9. The germline gives CDR1 DFQATT, CDR2 SNEGSKA (reference sequence). The CDR3 sequence is CSAARLAGGIGTDTQYF. The CDR3 DNA reads as TGCAGTGCTGCCCGACTAGCGGGAGGAATAGGCACAGATACGCAGTATTTT.

The rearrangement uses TRBV30 and TRBJ1-4, with no clear D. This CDR3 comprises 14 residues. V gave up 2 bases and J gave up 0 bases, with 7 bases separating them. Germline-derived CDR1 and CDR2 are GTSNPN and SVGIG (reference sequence). The CDR3 protein is CAWSLGSTNEKLFF. The CDR3 DNA reads as TGTGCCTGGAGTCTGGGATCAACTAATGAAAAACTGTTTTTT.

This clonotype showed up just a few times. This sequence joins TRBV28 and TRBJ2-3, with 7 bases lining up with TRBD2. This CDR3 has 16 residues. The J segment lost 3 bases and the V segment lost 5 bases, leaving 11 bases of the junction unmatched. Germline V gene lookup returns CDR1 MDHEN and CDR2 SYDVKM. The CDR3 region has the DNA TGTGCCAGCAGTCCCTCGCGCGGGAGCGGGACAGATACGCAGTATTTT. This translates into CASSPSRGSGTDTQYF.

In this sample, this clonotype turned up once. V is TRBV27 and J is TRBJ2-1; TRBD2 is a possible D gene (5 bases). Germline V gene sequence: CDR1 MNHEY, CDR2 SMNVEV (reference sequence). V gave up 11 bases and J gave up 3 bases, with 14 bases separating them. The CDR3 length is 13 residues. CDR3 residues: CAGGFGDYNEQFF. Written as DNA, the CDR3 is TGTGCCGGCGGTTTCGGGGACTACAATGAGCAGTTCTTC.

CDR3 sequence (DNA): TGCAGCGTGGGGGACAGGGCAAATGAAAAACTGTTTTTT. Translated: CSVGDRANEKLFF. The V and J genes are TRBV29-1 and TRBJ1-4, with 9 bases identical to TRBD1. Germline CDR1 and CDR2: SQVTM and ANQGSEA. V dropped 6 bases and J dropped 5; count of bases not matched to a gene: 4. The CDR3 spans 13 residues.